The clone carrying this T cell receptor beta chain was picked up a small number of times. Alongside a J-beta primer mix, a sample-barcoded 5' primer served in a second PCR lasting about 7 to 12 cycles. A template-switch adaptor with 12 random nucleotides tagged each cDNA molecule. Every individual sample yielded 3 million or more paired-end reads (each containing CDR3). TCRdb reprocessed the 5' RACE reads with MiXCR, giving one entry per CDR3 protein. Found here are 850,000 to 950,000 distinct CDR3 sequences, 29% of them singletons; the top ten hold approximately 15%. The sample belongs to a study of blood T cells in healthy people across ages. Total RNA was extracted at no less than 6 micrograms per sample. Sequencing was done on a sample of blood. The TCR was taken from an elderly woman in good health.

The CDR3 is CASSYSSGSNTGELFF. In DNA form, the CDR3 reads TGTGCCAGCAGTTACTCGTCTGGATCGAACACCGGGGAGCTGTTTTTT. The chain has TRBV6-5 and TRBJ2-2, with D unclear. CDR1 is MNHEY and CDR2 is SVGAGI in the germline V gene. Trimming shortened V by 0 bases and J by 0 bases, and 8 bases separated the two germline ends. The CDR3 runs to 16 residues.